This T cell receptor (beta chain) was recorded in a study of T cells in narcolepsy. On the study more broadly: Donors had narcolepsy type 1 or type 2, or were healthy controls. Findings and limits, study-wide: Healthy controls reportedly lacked the autoreactive clonotypes serially found in patients' blood. Autoreactive clone sequences were missing from some blood memory CD4+ repertoires. Same-patient CSF and blood CD4+ T cell clonotypes included HCRT-specific and TRIB2-specific autoreactive ones.

Assay used: immunoSEQ multiplex PCR; TCRdb lists only in-frame clones, some missing. The data show around 20,000 clones, 75% to 90% seen once. In regard to this clone: The antigen remains unidentified.

Germline V gene data show CDR1 as SGDLS and CDR2 as YYNGEE. The V end lost 4 bases, the J end lost 4 bases, and 14 bases lay between the germline ends. This CDR3 region has 15 residues. The source is a human donor in good health. The chain combines TRBV9 with TRBJ1-4, with a possible D match to TRBD1 (5 bases). The sequencing sample was made of memory (CD45RA-) CD4+ T cells from blood. The CDR3 nucleotides are TGTGCCAGCAGCCCTTGGAGGGGCGTTAATGAAAAACTGTTTTTT. It specifies CASSPWRGVNEKLFF.